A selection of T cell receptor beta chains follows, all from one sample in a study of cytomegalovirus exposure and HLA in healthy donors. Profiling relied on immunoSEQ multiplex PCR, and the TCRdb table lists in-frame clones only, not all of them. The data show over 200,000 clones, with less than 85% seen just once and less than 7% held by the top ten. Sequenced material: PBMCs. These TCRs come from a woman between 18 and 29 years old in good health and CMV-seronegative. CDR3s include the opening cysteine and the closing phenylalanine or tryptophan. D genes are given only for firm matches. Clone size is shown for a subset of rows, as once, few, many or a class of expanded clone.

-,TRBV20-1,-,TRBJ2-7,TGCAGTGCTATCAGGGAAGAGCAGTACTTC,CSAIREEQYF
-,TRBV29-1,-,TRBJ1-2,TGCAGCGTTGAGACAGATTGGTATGGCTACACCTTC,CSVETDWYGYTF
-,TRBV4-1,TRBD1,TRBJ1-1,TGCGCCAGCAGCCAAACGGGACAGATGAACACTGAAGCTTTCTTT,CASSQTGQMNTEAFF
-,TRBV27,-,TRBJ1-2,TGTGCCAGCAGTACCCACCCCCGTGCCGGGACAAGCGCTCCCTACACCTTC,CASSTHPRAGTSAPYTF
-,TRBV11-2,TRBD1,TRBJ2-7,TGTGCCAGCACCAAATTGACAGGGGTCTACGAGCAGTACTTC,CASTKLTGVYEQYF
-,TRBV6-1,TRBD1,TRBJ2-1,TGTGCCAGCAGTGAAGGCGGGACAGGGCGAGAGCAGTTCTTC,CASSEGGTGREQFF
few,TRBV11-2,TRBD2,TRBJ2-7,TGTGCCAGCAGATTGACTAGCGGGAGTATCTACGAGCAGTACTTC,CASRLTSGSIYEQYF
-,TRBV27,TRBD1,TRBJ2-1,TGTGCCAGCAGTTTATCGGTCGACAGGGGGCGCCCGATATCGGATGAGCAGTTCTTC,CASSLSVDRGRPISDEQFF
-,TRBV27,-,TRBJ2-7,TGTGCCAGCAGTTTGAGGGAGGTGGGCTACGAGCAGTACTTC,CASSLREVGYEQYF
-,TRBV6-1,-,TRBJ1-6,TGTGCCAGCAGTCCTACAGGGCGGGAAGATTCACCCCTCCACTTT,CASSPTGREDSPLHF
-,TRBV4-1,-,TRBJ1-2,TGCGCCAGCAGCCAAGACGATAGGCGCCGCTACACCTTC,CASSQDDRRRYTF
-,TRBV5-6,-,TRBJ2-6,TGTGCCAGCAGCTCTACCGACAGGGCCAACGTCCTGACTTTC,CASSSTDRANVLTF
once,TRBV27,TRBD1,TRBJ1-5,TGTGCCAGCAGTTTGGACAGGTCCTACAATCAGCCCCAGCATTTT,CASSLDRSYNQPQHF
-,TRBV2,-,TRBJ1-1,TGTGCCAGCGGAGGGGGGGCTGAAGCTTTCTTT,CASGGGAEAFF
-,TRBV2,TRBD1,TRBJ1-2,TGTGCCAGCAGTGCAGCCGGGACAGGGAACACCTTC,CASSAAGTGNTF
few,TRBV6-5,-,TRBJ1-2,TGTGCCAGCAGCTCCAGGTTGGGGGACTATGGCTACACCTTC,CASSSRLGDYGYTF
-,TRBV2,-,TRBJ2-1,TGTGCCAGCAGTGAGGGTCTCGTAGGTGAGCAGTTCTTC,CASSEGLVGEQFF
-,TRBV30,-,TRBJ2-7,TGTGCCTGGAGCCCGGGGGTATACGAGCAGTACTTC,CAWSPGVYEQYF
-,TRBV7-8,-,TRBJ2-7,TGTGCCAGCAGCTTCCCAACGGCGGGCATCTCCTACGAGCAGTACTTC,CASSFPTAGISYEQYF
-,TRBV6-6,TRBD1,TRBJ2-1,TGTGCCGCCGCGGGCCGTCGGGACAGGGGGCCCAATGAGCAGTTCTTC,CAAAGRRDRGPNEQFF
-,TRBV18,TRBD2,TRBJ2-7,TGTGCCAGCTCACCACAGGCTAGCGGGAGGAGAGGCTACGAGCAGTACTTC,CASSPQASGRRGYEQYF
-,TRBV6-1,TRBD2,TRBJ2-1,TGTGCCAGCACCCCGACTAGCGGGGGGTTCGGTGAGCAGTTCTTC,CASTPTSGGFGEQFF
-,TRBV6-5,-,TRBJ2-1,TGTGCCACCTACGGTCTTAATGAGCAGTTCTTC,CATYGLNEQFF
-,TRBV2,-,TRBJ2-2,TGTGCCAGCACCTACGACCCCACCGGGGAGCTGTTTTTT,CASTYDPTGELFF
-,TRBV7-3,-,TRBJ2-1,TGTGCCAGCAGCTTTTCGGGTAATGAGCAGTTCTTC,CASSFSGNEQFF
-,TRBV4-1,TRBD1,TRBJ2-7,TGCGCCAGCAGCCAAGATCCCGGGACAGGGGTTGAGCAGTACTTC,CASSQDPGTGVEQYF
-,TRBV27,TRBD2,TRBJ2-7,TGTGCCAGCAGCCAAAGCGGGACCGTCTACGAGCAGTACTTC,CASSQSGTVYEQYF
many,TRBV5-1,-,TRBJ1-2,TGCGCCAGCAGCTTGGCGGGGAGTAAGGGCTACACCTTC,CASSLAGSKGYTF